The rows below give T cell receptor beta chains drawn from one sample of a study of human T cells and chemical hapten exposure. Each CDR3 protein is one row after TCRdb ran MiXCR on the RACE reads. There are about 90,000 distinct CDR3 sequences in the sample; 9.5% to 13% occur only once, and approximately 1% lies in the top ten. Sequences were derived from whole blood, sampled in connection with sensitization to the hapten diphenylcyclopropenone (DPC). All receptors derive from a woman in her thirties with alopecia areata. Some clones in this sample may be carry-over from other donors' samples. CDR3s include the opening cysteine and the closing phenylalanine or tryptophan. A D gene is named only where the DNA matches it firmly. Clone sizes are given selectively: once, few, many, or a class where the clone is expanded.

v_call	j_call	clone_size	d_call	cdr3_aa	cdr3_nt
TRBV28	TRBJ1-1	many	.	CASSLDWGNTEAFF	TGTGCCAGCAGTTTAGATTGGGGGAACACTGAAGCTTTCTTT
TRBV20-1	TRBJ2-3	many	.	CSAVKGTLSYTQYF	TGCAGTGCTGTCAAGGGGACACTCAGTTATACGCAGTATTTT
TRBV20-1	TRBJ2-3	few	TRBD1	CSATPGDRATDTQYF	TGCAGTGCTACCCCCGGGGACAGGGCGACAGATACGCAGTATTTT
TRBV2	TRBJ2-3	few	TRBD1	CASSEQGALNTDTQYF	TGTGCCAGCAGCGAACAGGGGGCCCTAAACACAGATACGCAGTATTTT
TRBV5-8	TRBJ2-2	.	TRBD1	CASRHRTGEITGELFF	TGTGCCAGCAGACATAGGACAGGGGAAATCACCGGGGAGCTGTTTTTT
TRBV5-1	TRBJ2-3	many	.	CASSLDGSQYF	TGCGCCAGCAGCTTGGACGGTTCGCAGTATTTT
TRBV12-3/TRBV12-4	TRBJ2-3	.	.	CASTPNTDTQYF	TGTGCCAGCACCCCCAACACAGATACGCAGTATTTT
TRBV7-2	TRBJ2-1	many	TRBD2	CASSLAGREYLF	TGTGCCAGCAGCTTAGCGGGGCGGGAGTATCTCTTC
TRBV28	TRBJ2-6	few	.	CATVLSGANVLTF	TGTGCCACCGTACTATCTGGGGCCAACGTCCTGACTTTC
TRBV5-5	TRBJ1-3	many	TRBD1	CASRYDRGSGNTIYF	TGTGCCAGCAGATACGACAGGGGATCGGGAAACACCATATATTTT
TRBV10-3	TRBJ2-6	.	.	CAINGAGANVLTF	TGTGCCATCAACGGCGCTGGGGCCAACGTCCTGACTTTC
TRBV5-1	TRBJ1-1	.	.	CASSVTGRIEAFF	TGCGCCAGCAGTGTAACAGGGAGAATTGAAGCTTTCTTT
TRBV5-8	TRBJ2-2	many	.	CASSLSTAFTGELFF	TGTGCCAGCAGCCTGAGCACAGCGTTTACCGGGGAGCTGTTTTTT
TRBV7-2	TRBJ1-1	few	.	CASSLGRQNTEAFF	TGTGCCAGCAGCTTAGGCAGGCAGAACACTGAAGCTTTCTTT
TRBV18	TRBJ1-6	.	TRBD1	CASYHGGQGNSPLHF	TGTGCCAGCTATCACGGCGGACAGGGTAATTCACCCCTCCACTTT
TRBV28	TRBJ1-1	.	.	CASSLPRTEAFF	TGTGCCAGCAGTTTGCCCCGGACTGAAGCTTTCTTT
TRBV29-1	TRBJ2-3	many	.	CSVEGVAGSDTQYF	TGCAGCGTCGAGGGGGTAGCGGGCTCAGATACGCAGTATTTT
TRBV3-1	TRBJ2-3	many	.	CASSQGPPGDGTDTQYF	TGTGCCAGCAGCCAGGGCCCCCCAGGGGATGGCACAGATACGCAGTATTTT
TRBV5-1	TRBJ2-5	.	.	CASSLGQGQESQYF	TGCGCCAGCAGCTTGGGGCAGGGCCAAGAGTCCCAGTACTTC
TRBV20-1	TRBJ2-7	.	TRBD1	CSAFRGLHEQYF	TGCAGTGCTTTCAGGGGGCTCCACGAGCAGTACTTC
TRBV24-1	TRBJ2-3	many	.	CATSPGPTDTQYF	TGTGCCACCAGTCCAGGCCCCACAGATACGCAGTATTTT
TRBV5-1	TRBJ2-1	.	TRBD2	CASSSQSGALYNEQFF	TGCGCCAGCAGCTCCCAAAGCGGGGCCCTCTACAATGAGCAGTTCTTC
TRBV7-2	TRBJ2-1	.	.	CASSLVGGGAYNEQFF	TGTGCCAGCAGCTTAGTGGGAGGGGGCGCCTACAATGAGCAGTTCTTC
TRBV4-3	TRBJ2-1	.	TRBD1	CASSQRIRGNWSSYNEQFF	TGCGCCAGCAGCCAGCGTATCAGGGGGAACTGGAGCTCCTACAATGAGCAGTTCTTC
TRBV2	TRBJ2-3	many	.	CASSEALATDTQYF	TGTGCCAGCAGTGAAGCGCTAGCGACCGATACGCAGTATTTT
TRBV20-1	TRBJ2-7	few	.	CSARDTGSPTPYEQYF	TGCAGTGCAAGAGACACAGGGAGCCCTACTCCCTACGAGCAGTACTTC
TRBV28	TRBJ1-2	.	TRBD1	CASSPPDRVDGYTF	TGTGCCAGCAGCCCACCCGACAGGGTTGATGGCTACACCTTC
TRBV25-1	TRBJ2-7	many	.	CASRYEQYF	TGTGCCAGTCGTTACGAGCAGTACTTC
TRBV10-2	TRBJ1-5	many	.	CASSEQGWYSNQPQHF	TGCGCCAGCAGTGAGCAGGGATGGTACAGCAATCAGCCCCAGCATTTT
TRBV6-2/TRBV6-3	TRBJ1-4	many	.	CASSPRRRGKLFF	TGTGCCAGCAGTCCGAGGCGTCGCGGAAAACTGTTTTTT
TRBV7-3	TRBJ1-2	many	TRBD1	CASSNGQGLAYTF	TGTGCCAGCAGCAACGGACAGGGACTAGCCTACACCTTC
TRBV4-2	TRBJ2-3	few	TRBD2	CASSPSGGLGTDTQYF	TGTGCCAGCAGCCCAAGCGGGGGCTTGGGCACAGATACGCAGTATTTT
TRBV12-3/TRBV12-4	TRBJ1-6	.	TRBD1	CASSPGQGVYNSPLHF	TGTGCCAGCAGCCCGGGACAGGGAGTCTATAATTCACCCCTCCACTTT
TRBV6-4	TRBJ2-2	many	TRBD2	CASSPTSGNTGELFF	TGTGCCAGCAGTCCGACTAGCGGTAACACCGGGGAGCTGTTTTTT
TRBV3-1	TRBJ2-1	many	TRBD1	CASSRTGNEQFF	TGTGCCAGCAGCCGGACAGGCAATGAGCAGTTCTTC
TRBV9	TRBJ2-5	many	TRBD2	CASNLAGRQETQYF	TGTGCCAGCAACCTAGCGGGGAGACAAGAGACCCAGTACTTC
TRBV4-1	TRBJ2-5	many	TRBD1	CASSHPDRDGETQYF	TGCGCCAGCAGCCATCCGGACAGGGATGGTGAGACCCAGTACTTC
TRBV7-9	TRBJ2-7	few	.	CASSRTRLESPREQYF	TGTGCCAGCAGCCGTACACGACTGGAGTCCCCCCGCGAGCAGTACTTC
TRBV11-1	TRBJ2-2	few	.	CASSLGTYAGELFF	TGTGCCAGCAGCTTAGGAACCTACGCCGGGGAGCTGTTTTTT
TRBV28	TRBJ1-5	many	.	CASSSPGPGGDQPQHF	TGTGCCAGCAGTTCCCCGGGACCTGGAGGCGATCAGCCCCAGCATTTT
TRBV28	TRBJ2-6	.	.	CASSSGQTGANVLTF	TGTGCCAGCAGTTCCGGACAGACTGGGGCCAACGTCCTGACTTTC
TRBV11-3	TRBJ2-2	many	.	CASSVSMNTGELFF	TGTGCCAGCAGCGTCTCGATGAACACCGGGGAGCTGTTTTTT
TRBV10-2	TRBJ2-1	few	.	CASSDHSGYNEQFF	TGCGCCAGCAGTGATCATAGCGGCTACAATGAGCAGTTCTTC
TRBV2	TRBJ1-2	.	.	CASSVGRNNYGYTF	TGTGCCAGCAGTGTGGGCAGGAACAACTATGGCTACACCTTC
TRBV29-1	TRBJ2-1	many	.	CSVSGTDRHEQFF	TGCAGCGTTAGCGGGACAGATAGGCATGAGCAGTTCTTC
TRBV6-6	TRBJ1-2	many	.	CASSGAGSDGYTF	TGTGCCAGCAGTGGGGCAGGGAGTGATGGCTACACCTTC
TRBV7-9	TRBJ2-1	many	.	CASSLSASNYEQFF	TGTGCCAGCAGCTTATCGGCTAGTAACTATGAGCAGTTCTTC
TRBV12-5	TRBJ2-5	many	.	CASGWGVQETQYF	TGTGCTAGTGGCTGGGGTGTTCAAGAGACCCAGTACTTC
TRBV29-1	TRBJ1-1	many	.	CSVVGNTEAFF	TGCAGCGTGGTCGGGAACACTGAAGCTTTCTTT
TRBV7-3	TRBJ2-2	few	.	CASSPISNTGELFF	TGTGCCAGCAGCCCGATCTCGAACACCGGGGAGCTGTTTTTT